A single TCR beta chain is shown here with its context. Its target is not known. Per the germline V gene, CDR1 is SNHLY and CDR2 is FYNNEI. This CDR3 comprises 14 residues. Deletions cut 6 bases from V and 0 bases from J, with 11 bases between. This entry is derived from a study of shared clonotypes between healthy human individuals. General observations from the study: The represented genetic and exposure-history diversity was limited by the small number of donors.

Here immunoSEQ multiplex PCR was the method, and the copy in TCRdb shows in-frame clones only, minus some. The repertoire holds millions of clones, approximately 90% seen once, with roughly 0.14% in the top ten. Splitting of CD4+ cells produced CD45RA+ naive and CD45RA-negative memory subsets. The chain has TRBV2 and TRBJ2-5; D gene unclear. The TCR originated in a young man in good health. The sample was naive CD4+ T cells sorted from blood. Regarding subset: CD45RA+ positively selected. As DNA, the CDR3 is TGTGCCAGCAGCGCGGTCTCGTACCAAGAGACCCAGTACTTC. Translation gives CASSAVSYQETQYF.